Each of the 24 T cell receptor beta chains below was sequenced from the same sample in a study of shared clonotypes between healthy human individuals (dated by TCRdb to 2020 to 2022). The library was made by the immunoSEQ multiplex PCR assay. The table comes from immuneACCESS by way of TCRdb, which keeps in-frame sequences with V and J called. Part of the clones is missing from these tables; in studies checked, under half for an unresolved V gene and the rest for unknown reasons. In this sample the table shows hundreds of thousands of clones, around 72% of which occur a single time. The ten largest account for about 1.7% of the sample. Specimen: memory CD4+ T cells sorted from blood. The sample's cell subset or site, from its label and the paper: CD45RA-negative fraction. These receptors were taken from a woman between 25 and 40 years old in good health.

V gene TRBV28 combines with J gene TRBJ2-2; 9 bases match TRBD1. The germline gives CDR1 MDHEN, CDR2 SYDVKM. This CDR3 region has 18 residues. The CDR3 spells CATAGTGSFGPLTGELFF. The CDR3 DNA is TGTGCTACGGCCGGGACAGGGTCTTTTGGTCCGTTAACCGGGGAGCTGTTTTTT.

The CDR3 DNA sequence: TGTGCCACCCGGCTCGAGACCAAAGAGACCCAGTACTTC. Translation: CATRLETKETQYF. This sequence joins TRBV15 and TRBJ2-5; D call uncertain. The CDR3 is 13 amino acids. The germline V gene encodes CDR1 LNHNV and CDR2 YYDKDF (reference sequence). Trimming took off 8 bases at V and 3 bases at J, with 13 bases between the two ends.

The rearrangement links TRBV6-5 to TRBJ2-7, with D tentatively TRBD2 (6 bases). CDR3 size: 15 residues. V was pared by 4 bases and J by 2 bases, with 15 bases between. Germline lookup yields CDR1 MNHEY and CDR2 SVGAGI. The CDR3 coding sequence is TGTGCCAGCAGTTCGGCCGGGACTGACACCTACGAGCAGTACTTC. This encodes CASSSAGTDTYEQYF.

CDR3 in DNA: TGTGCCAGCAGTTTAGTTAGGGGACTAGCCTTCGTCGGTGAGCAGTTCTTC. Amino acids: CASSLVRGLAFVGEQFF. V is TRBV28 and J is TRBJ2-1, with 9 bases fitting TRBD2. V gave up 2 bases and J gave up 9 bases; unmatched junction bases: 14. This CDR3 contains 17 residues. Germline lookup yields CDR1 MDHEN and CDR2 SYDVKM.

The V gene is TRBV28, the J gene TRBJ2-7, with D unresolved. V was pared by 4 bases and J by 4 bases, with 11 bases between. The CDR3 length is 13 residues. Germline lookup yields CDR1 MDHEN and CDR2 SYDVKM. The CDR3 spells CASSSRAAYEQYF. The DNA of the CDR3 is TGTGCCAGCAGTTCACGGGCAGCTTACGAGCAGTACTTC.

The CDR3 is CASSRDQNRETQYF. The CDR3 coding sequence is TGCGCCAGCAGCCGAGACCAAAACCGCGAGACCCAGTACTTC. The V gene is TRBV5-1, the J gene TRBJ2-5; D uncertain. Germline values: CDR1 SGHRS, CDR2 YFSETQ. V was trimmed by 4 bases and J by 5 bases, leaving 15 bases between them. This CDR3 spans 14 amino acids.

J is TRBJ2-3 and V is TRBV28; 8 bases agree with TRBD1. Germline lookup yields CDR1 MDHEN and CDR2 SYDVKM. The CDR3 extends over 14 amino acids. V lost 8 bases to trimming and J lost 2 bases; unmatched junction nucleotides: 6. The CDR3 reads CASGEGQDTDTQYF. The CDR3 DNA sequence: TGTGCCAGCGGAGAGGGACAGGACACAGATACGCAGTATTTT. The whole variable domain, remainder taken from reference TRBV28 and TRBJ2-3, is DVKVTQSSRYLVKRTGEKVFLECVQDMDHENMFWYRQDPGLGLRLIYFSYDVKMKEKGDIPEGYSVSREKKERFSLILESASTNQTSMYLCASGEGQDTDTQYFGPGTRLTVL.

The chain uses TRBV2 and TRBJ2-5; TRBD2 agrees at 7 bases. The CDR3 has 15 residues. V lost 6 bases and J lost 3; bases outside the gene matches: 10. Per germline, CDR1 SNHLY and CDR2 FYNNEI. The CDR3 region is CASRRKLATKETQYF. For the CDR3, the DNA is TGTGCCAGCAGGCGGAAACTAGCGACAAAAGAGACCCAGTACTTC.

The chain links TRBV5-1 to TRBJ2-7, with D uncertain. V was clipped by 3 bases and J by 3 bases, with 10 bases between them. The CDR3 has 13 residues. Germline loops: CDR1 SGHRS, CDR2 YFSETQ. The CDR3 DNA follows: TGCGCCAGCAGCTCCCCAGTAGGCTACGAGCAGTACTTC. It is translated as CASSSPVGYEQYF. Based on the CDR3 plus reference TRBV5-1 and TRBJ2-7, the full variable domain is KAGVTQTPRYLIKTRGQQVTLSCSPISGHRSVSWYQQTPGQGLQFLFEYFSETQRNKGNFPGRFSGRQFSNSRSEMNVSTLELGDSALYLCASSSPVGYEQYFGPGTRLTVT.

In this sample, this clone turned up once. This sequence joins TRBV28 and TRBJ1-1; perhaps TRBD1 as D (5 bases). V was trimmed by 7 bases and J by 7 bases, leaving 16 bases between them. In germline, CDR1 is MDHEN, CDR2 SYDVKM. This CDR3 region has 13 residues. This chain's CDR3 is CASTPRVSGEAFF. For the CDR3, the DNA is TGTGCCAGCACTCCCAGGGTCTCGGGTGAAGCTTTCTTT.

The CDR3 here is CASSLFRDSSFYEQYF. The CDR3 DNA is TGTGCCAGCAGTTTATTCCGGGACAGTTCATTTTACGAGCAGTACTTC. The V gene is TRBV6-5, the J gene TRBJ2-7, with 7 bases fitting TRBD1. Per germline, CDR1 MNHEY and CDR2 SVGAGI. V was pared by 4 bases and J by 4 bases, with 13 bases of the junction left unmatched. The CDR3 loop spans 16 amino acids.

The chain joins TRBV18 to TRBJ1-5; TRBD1 matches 11 bases. Trimming cost V 3 bases and J 6 bases; bases outside gene matches: 16. This CDR3 is 19 amino acids long. Germline V gene lookup returns CDR1 KGHSH and CDR2 LQKENI. The CDR3 loop is CASSPSSRAGTGGFQPQHF. CDR3 DNA sequence: TGTGCCAGCTCACCTAGCTCTCGCGCTGGGACAGGGGGTTTTCAGCCCCAGCATTTT. The variable domain in full, with the rest retrieved from reference TRBV18 and TRBJ1-5, is NAGVMQNPRHLVRRRGQEARLRCSPMKGHSHVYWYRQLPEEGLKFMVYLQKENIIDESGMPKERFSAEFPKEGPSILRIQQVVRGDSAAYFCASSPSSRAGTGGFQPQHFGDGTRLSIL.

This clone was detected only a few times. V and J are TRBV5-4 and TRBJ2-5; tentatively, D is TRBD1 (5 bases). The CDR3 spans 15 residues. Germline loops: CDR1 SGHNT, CDR2 YYREEE (reference sequence). Trimming shortened V by 4 bases and J by 2 bases, and 15 bases separated the two germline ends. The CDR3, as DNA: TGTGCCAGCAGCGGGTTAGGGGCAGGACAAGAGACCCAGTACTTC. Translation: CASSGLGAGQETQYF. The entire variable domain, with the rest obtained from reference TRBV5-4 and TRBJ2-5, is as follows: ETGVTQSPTHLIKTRGQQVTLRCSSQSGHNTVSWYQQALGQGPQFIFQYYREEENGRGNFPPRFSGLQFPNYSSELNVNALELDDSALYLCASSGLGAGQETQYFGPGTRLLVL.

The gene calls are TRBV19 and TRBJ2-7, with 12 bases fitting TRBD1. Germline V gene data show CDR1 as LNHDA and CDR2 as SQIVND (reference sequence). The CDR3 extends over 14 amino acids. V was clipped by 10 bases and J by 5 bases; unmatched bases: 9. The CDR3 nucleotides are TGTGCCACGAACGCGGGACAGGGGGCTCACGAGCAGTACTTC. Protein product: CATNAGQGAHEQYF.

The CDR3 loop is CATSRAGPLAYEQYF. For the CDR3, the DNA is TGTGCCACCAGCAGAGCAGGGCCGCTCGCGTACGAGCAGTACTTC. The chain links TRBV15 to TRBJ2-7, with a weak D call TRBD1 (5 bases). CDR3 length: 15 residues. Germline CDR1 LNHNV, CDR2 YYDKDF (reference sequence). V dropped 1 base and J dropped 4 bases, with 14 bases sitting between them.

V usage is TRBV2 and J usage is TRBJ1-1, with 11 bases identical to TRBD1. The V segment lost 4 bases and the J segment 7 bases; nucleotides outside the gene matches: 5. The length of the CDR3 is 14 residues. CDR1 is SNHLY and CDR2 is FYNNEI in the germline V gene. The CDR3 loop is CASSGGTGGNEAFF. The CDR3 bases are TGTGCCAGCAGTGGGGGGACAGGGGGAAATGAAGCTTTCTTT.

The V gene is TRBV9, the J gene TRBJ2-1; the match to TRBD2 covers 16 bases. CDR1 and CDR2 from the germline V gene are SGDLS and YYNGEE. The ends lost 3 bases at V and 0 bases at J; junction bases unmatched: 6. The CDR3 runs 19 residues. CDR3 residues: CASSAGTSGRVGSYNEQFF. CDR3 in DNA: TGTGCCAGCAGCGCTGGGACTAGCGGGAGGGTAGGCTCCTACAATGAGCAGTTCTTC.

The V call is TRBV5-1, the J call TRBJ2-1; 11 bases align to TRBD1. With 4 bases clipped from V and 10 bases from J, the junction kept 7 bases outside the gene matches. Looked up from germline, CDR1 is SGHRS and CDR2 is YFSETQ. The CDR3 is made up of 14 amino acids. Here the CDR3 DNA reads TGCGCCAGCAGCCATGGGACAGGGGGTGGGGAGCAGTTCTTC. It yields the protein CASSHGTGGGEQFF.

The chain joins TRBV18 to TRBJ1-1, with a possible D match to TRBD1 (5 bases). The CDR3 sequence is 14 residues long. Germline V gene lookup returns CDR1 KGHSH and CDR2 LQKENI. With 6 bases removed from V and 0 bases from J, the gap between germline ends came to 11 bases. The CDR3 reads CASSPDIMNTEAFF. The CDR3 DNA follows: TGTGCCAGCTCCCCGGACATCATGAACACTGAAGCTTTCTTT.

The genes are TRBV28 and TRBJ1-4, with 8 bases matching TRBD1. The CDR3 loop spans 12 amino acids. The ends lost 6 bases at V and 14 bases at J; junction bases unmatched: 8. CDR1 and CDR2 (germline): MDHEN, SYDVKM. CDR3 DNA sequence: TGTGCCAGCAGCCTACGGACAGGGCGGCTGTTTTTT. It is translated as CASSLRTGRLFF.

This clone was picked up a small number of times. The genes are TRBV7-9 and TRBJ1-1; 7 nucleotides align to TRBD1. V lost 5 bases and J lost 3; bases outside the gene matches: 9. The CDR3 has 15 residues. Germline V gives CDR1 SEHNR, CDR2 FQNEAQ (reference sequence). This CDR3 is CASSLTGTGDTEAFF. CDR3 in DNA: TGTGCCAGCAGCCTGACAGGGACGGGGGACACTGAAGCTTTCTTT.

This chain links TRBV6-6 with TRBJ2-7; 11 nucleotides match TRBD1. The trim removed 4 bases at V and 6 bases at J, leaving 2 bases unmatched. Germline V gives CDR1 MNHNY, CDR2 SVGAGI (reference sequence). The CDR3 has 13 amino acids. The CDR3 nucleotides are TGTGCCAGCAGTTCCGGGACAGGGGGCGAGCAGTACTTC. Protein sequence: CASSSGTGGEQYF.

The chain has TRBV5-5 and TRBJ2-2, with D perhaps TRBD1 or TRBD2 (5 bases each). Germline loops: CDR1 SGHKS, CDR2 YYEKEE (reference sequence). Deletions cut 5 bases from V and 0 bases from J, with 14 bases between. The CDR3 is 16 residues long. The CDR3 DNA follows: TGTGCCAGCAGACGGGACGGATCCGCGAACACCGGGGAGCTGTTTTTT. Translating it yields CASRRDGSANTGELFF.

CDR3 region: CASSLLPGRGYTF. CDR3 in DNA: TGTGCCAGCAGTTTATTGCCAGGGCGCGGCTACACCTTC. The V and J genes are TRBV27 and TRBJ1-2, with D perhaps matching TRBD1 (5 bases). Between the trimmed V and J ends, which lost 1 base and 8 bases, there was a span of 11 bases. The CDR3 runs to 13 residues. CDR1 and CDR2 from the germline V gene are MNHEY and SMNVEV (reference sequence).